The rows below give T cell receptor beta chains drawn from one sample of a study of blood T cell repertoires in COVID-19. TCRdb's table, derived via immunoSEQ multiplex PCR, lists solely in-frame clones and lacks some. The sample contains approximately 210,000 clones, about 85% of which appear only once. Sequenced: peripheral blood. The receptors come from a man aged 65 to 85 with acute or convalescent COVID-19. Each CDR3 is given with its conserved first and last residue. The order of the fields is clone size, J gene, V gene, D gene, CDR3 protein, CDR3 DNA. The D gene is left open where the match is weak. A clone size is listed for some rows: how often the clone was seen (once, few, many), or a class if it is expanded.

clone_size: .
j_call: TRBJ1-4
v_call: TRBV10-3
d_call: .
cdr3_aa: CAISADSPNEKLFF
cdr3_nt: TGTGCCATCAGTGCGGACAGTCCTAATGAAAAACTGTTTTTT

clone_size: .
j_call: TRBJ2-5
v_call: TRBV14
d_call: TRBD2
cdr3_aa: CASSAIGGKRQETQYF
cdr3_nt: TGTGCCAGCAGCGCCATCGGGGGGAAGAGGCAAGAGACCCAGTACTTC

clone_size: .
j_call: TRBJ1-2
v_call: TRBV7-8
d_call: TRBD1
cdr3_aa: CASSLDRGAIYGYTF
cdr3_nt: TGTGCCAGCAGCTTAGACAGGGGGGCTATCTATGGCTACACCTTC

clone_size: .
j_call: TRBJ1-4
v_call: TRBV28
d_call: .
cdr3_aa: CASRDSREKLFF
cdr3_nt: TGTGCCAGCAGAGACAGCCGAGAAAAACTGTTTTTT

clone_size: .
j_call: TRBJ1-2
v_call: TRBV7-9
d_call: .
cdr3_aa: CASRQGGYGYTF
cdr3_nt: TGTGCCAGCAGACAGGGTGGCTATGGCTACACCTTC

clone_size: .
j_call: TRBJ1-2
v_call: TRBV7-9
d_call: TRBD1
cdr3_aa: CASSLRSGQGSGYTF
cdr3_nt: TGTGCCAGCAGCTTACGTTCGGGACAGGGTAGCGGCTACACCTTC

clone_size: .
j_call: TRBJ1-2
v_call: TRBV18
d_call: .
cdr3_aa: CASSLGGEKSGGYTF
cdr3_nt: TGTGCCAGCTCACTCGGCGGAGAAAAGTCCGGCGGCTACACCTTC

clone_size: .
j_call: TRBJ2-3
v_call: TRBV7-5
d_call: .
cdr3_aa: CVRSPRLAASTDTQYF
cdr3_nt: TGTGTCAGAAGCCCGCGACTAGCGGCTAGCACAGATACGCAGTATTTT

clone_size: once
j_call: TRBJ1-5
v_call: TRBV7-6
d_call: .
cdr3_aa: CASSKETGLVNQPQHF
cdr3_nt: TGTGCCAGCAGCAAAGAAACAGGCTTGGTCAATCAGCCCCAGCATTTT

clone_size: .
j_call: TRBJ2-1
v_call: TRBV5-4
d_call: .
cdr3_aa: CASSAFSSYNEQFF
cdr3_nt: TGTGCCAGCAGCGCCTTTAGCTCCTACAATGAGCAGTTCTTC

clone_size: .
j_call: TRBJ2-2
v_call: TRBV5-1
d_call: .
cdr3_aa: CASSVGWSRGTIGELFF
cdr3_nt: TGCGCCAGCTCCGTCGGGTGGAGCAGGGGAACGATCGGGGAGCTGTTTTTT

clone_size: .
j_call: TRBJ1-1
v_call: TRBV27
d_call: .
cdr3_aa: CASSFFGRLNTEAFF
cdr3_nt: TGTGCCAGCAGTTTCTTCGGGAGATTGAACACTGAAGCTTTCTTT

clone_size: .
j_call: TRBJ2-1
v_call: TRBV4-3
d_call: TRBD2
cdr3_aa: CASSEQVGLAAYNEQFF
cdr3_nt: TGCGCCAGCAGCGAACAAGTAGGACTAGCGGCCTACAATGAGCAGTTCTTC

clone_size: .
j_call: TRBJ2-1
v_call: TRBV4-3
d_call: .
cdr3_aa: CASSQDPDSPYNEQFF
cdr3_nt: TGCGCCAGCAGCCAAGATCCGGACTCCCCCTACAATGAGCAGTTCTTC

clone_size: .
j_call: TRBJ2-5
v_call: TRBV5-1
d_call: TRBD2
cdr3_aa: CASAGGETQYF
cdr3_nt: TGCGCCAGCGCGGGGGGAGAGACCCAGTACTTC

clone_size: .
j_call: TRBJ2-2
v_call: TRBV19
d_call: TRBD2
cdr3_aa: CASTIAGITGELFF
cdr3_nt: TGTGCCAGTACCATAGCGGGAATCACCGGGGAGCTGTTTTTT

clone_size: .
j_call: TRBJ2-1
v_call: TRBV5-6
d_call: TRBD2
cdr3_aa: CASRLAGGANEQFF
cdr3_nt: TGTGCCAGCAGGTTAGCGGGAGGGGCGAATGAGCAGTTCTTC

clone_size: few
j_call: TRBJ1-1
v_call: TRBV3-1/TRBV3-2
d_call: .
cdr3_aa: CASSQWAPNAEAFF
cdr3_nt: TGTGCCAGCAGCCAATGGGCCCCGAACGCTGAAGCTTTCTTT

clone_size: once
j_call: TRBJ1-2
v_call: TRBV30
d_call: .
cdr3_aa: CAWSVSQEPYGYTF
cdr3_nt: TGTGCCTGGAGTGTCTCGCAGGAACCCTATGGCTACACCTTC

clone_size: .
j_call: TRBJ2-7
v_call: TRBV6-5
d_call: .
cdr3_aa: CASSPRARGGEQYF
cdr3_nt: TGTGCCAGCAGTCCGCGGGCCCGAGGTGGCGAGCAGTACTTC

clone_size: .
j_call: TRBJ2-3
v_call: TRBV3-1/TRBV3-2
d_call: TRBD2
cdr3_aa: CASSPIAGEGTDTQYF
cdr3_nt: TGTGCCAGCAGCCCTATAGCGGGAGAAGGGACAGATACGCAGTATTTT

clone_size: .
j_call: TRBJ1-5
v_call: TRBV5-1
d_call: .
cdr3_aa: CASSLDSYQPQHF
cdr3_nt: TGCGCCAGCAGTTTGGACAGTTACCAGCCCCAGCATTTT

clone_size: .
j_call: TRBJ2-3
v_call: TRBV3-1/TRBV3-2
d_call: TRBD2
cdr3_aa: CASQNGAGLSTDTQYF
cdr3_nt: TGTGCCAGCCAAAATGGAGCGGGGCTCAGCACAGATACGCAGTATTTT

clone_size: .
j_call: TRBJ2-7
v_call: TRBV5-1
d_call: .
cdr3_aa: CASSLGGGRSYEQYF
cdr3_nt: TGCGCCAGCAGCTTGGGAGGGGGTCGGTCCTACGAGCAGTACTTC

clone_size: few
j_call: TRBJ1-1
v_call: TRBV5-8
d_call: .
cdr3_aa: CASRRRLNTEAFF
cdr3_nt: TGTGCCAGCAGACGGAGGTTGAACACTGAAGCTTTCTTT

clone_size: .
j_call: TRBJ1-1
v_call: TRBV9
d_call: .
cdr3_aa: CASSVEGLPSTEAFF
cdr3_nt: TGTGCCAGCAGCGTAGAAGGACTCCCGAGCACTGAAGCTTTCTTT

clone_size: .
j_call: TRBJ2-1
v_call: TRBV9
d_call: TRBD2
cdr3_aa: CASSVVPGGNEQFF
cdr3_nt: TGTGCCAGCAGCGTAGTCCCGGGGGGCAATGAGCAGTTCTTC

clone_size: .
j_call: TRBJ2-1
v_call: TRBV7-2
d_call: .
cdr3_aa: CASSLVVVSYNEQFF
cdr3_nt: TGTGCCAGCAGCTTAGTAGTGGTCTCCTACAATGAGCAGTTCTTC